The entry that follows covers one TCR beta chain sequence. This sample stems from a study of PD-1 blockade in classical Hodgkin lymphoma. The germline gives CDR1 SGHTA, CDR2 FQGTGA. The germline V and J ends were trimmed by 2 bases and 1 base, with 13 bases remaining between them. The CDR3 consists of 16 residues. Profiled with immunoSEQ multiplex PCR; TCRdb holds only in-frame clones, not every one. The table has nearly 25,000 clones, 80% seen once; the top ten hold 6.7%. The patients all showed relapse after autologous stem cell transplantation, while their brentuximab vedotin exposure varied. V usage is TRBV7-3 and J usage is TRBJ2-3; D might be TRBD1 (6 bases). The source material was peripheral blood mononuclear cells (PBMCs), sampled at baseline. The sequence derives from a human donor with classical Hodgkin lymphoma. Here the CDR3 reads CASSLEGRGGTDTQYF. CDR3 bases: TGTGCCAGCAGCTTAGAGGGCAGGGGAGGCACAGATACGCAGTATTTT. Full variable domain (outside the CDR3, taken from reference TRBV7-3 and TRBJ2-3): GAGVSQTPSNKVTEKGKYVELRCDPISGHTALYWYRQSLGQGPEFLIYFQGTGAADDSGLPNDRFFAVRPEGSVSTLKIQRTERGDSAVYLCASSLEGRGGTDTQYFGPGTRLTVL.